Each of the 2 T cell receptor beta chains below was sequenced from the same sample in a study of blood T cell repertoires in COVID-19. Libraries were prepared by immunoSEQ multiplex PCR; TCRdb keeps only in-frame clonotypes and omits some of them. The table records 250,000 or so clones, roughly 90% of them present only once. The source material was peripheral blood. Receptors originate from a woman aged 60 to 75 with COVID-19, enrolled during active disease.

As for this clone: At one end the junction does not follow the germline gene, possibly because of a read error. This chain connects TRBV6-2 or TRBV6-3 to TRBJ1-1; D not resolved. Germline assignment: CDR1 MNHEY and CDR2 SVGEGT. This CDR3 has 14 residues. The CDR3 loop is CAGSYSRGYTEAFF. CDR3 DNA sequence: TGTGCCGGCAGTTACTCGCGGGGTTACACTGAAGCTTTCTTT.

The chain recombines TRBV15 with TRBJ1-2; TRBD1 matches 7 bases. Germline values: CDR1 LNHNV, CDR2 YYDKDF (reference sequence). The CDR3 runs 17 residues. V was pared by 1 base and J by 3 bases, with 11 bases of the junction left unmatched. The CDR3 loop reads CATSRVLFRGKYYGYTF. The CDR3 region has the DNA TGTGCCACCAGCAGAGTACTATTCAGGGGGAAATACTATGGCTACACCTTC. Combining the CDR3 with reference TRBV15 and TRBJ1-2 gives the whole variable domain DAMVIQNPRYQVTQFGKPVTLSCSQTLNHNVMYWYQQKSSQAPKLLFHYYDKDFNNEADTPDNFQSRRPNTSFCFLDIRSPGLGDTAMYLCATSRVLFRGKYYGYTFGSGTRLTVV.